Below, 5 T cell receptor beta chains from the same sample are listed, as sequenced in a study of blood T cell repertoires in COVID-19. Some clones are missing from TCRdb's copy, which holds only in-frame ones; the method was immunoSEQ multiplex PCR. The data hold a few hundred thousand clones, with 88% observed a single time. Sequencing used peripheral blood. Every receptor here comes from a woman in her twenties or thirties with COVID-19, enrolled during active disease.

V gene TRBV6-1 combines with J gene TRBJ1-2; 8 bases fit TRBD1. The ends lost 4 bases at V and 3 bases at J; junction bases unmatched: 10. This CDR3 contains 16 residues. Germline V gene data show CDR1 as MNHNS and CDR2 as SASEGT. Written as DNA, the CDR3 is TGTGCCAGCAGTGCTGATGGGACAGGACAACACTATGGCTACACCTTC. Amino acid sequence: CASSADGTGQHYGYTF.

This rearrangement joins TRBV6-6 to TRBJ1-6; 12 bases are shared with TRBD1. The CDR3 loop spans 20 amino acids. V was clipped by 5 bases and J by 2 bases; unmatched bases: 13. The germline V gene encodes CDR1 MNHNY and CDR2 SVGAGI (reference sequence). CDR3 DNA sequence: TGTGCCAGCAGTCTATACCCGGGACAGGGGGCGCGCCCCTATAATTCACCCCTCCACTTT. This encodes CASSLYPGQGARPYNSPLHF.

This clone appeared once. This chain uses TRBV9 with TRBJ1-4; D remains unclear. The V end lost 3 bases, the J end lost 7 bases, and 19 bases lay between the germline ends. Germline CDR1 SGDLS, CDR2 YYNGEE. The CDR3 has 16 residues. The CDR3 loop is CASSATLGRQGEKLFF. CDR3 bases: TGTGCCAGCAGCGCCACTTTAGGGAGGCAAGGTGAAAAACTGTTTTTT.

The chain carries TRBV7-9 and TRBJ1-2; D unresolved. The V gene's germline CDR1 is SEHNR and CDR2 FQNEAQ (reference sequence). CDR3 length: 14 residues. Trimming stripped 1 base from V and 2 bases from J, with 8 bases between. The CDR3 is CASSLGAGNYGYTF. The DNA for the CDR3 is TGTGCCAGCAGCTTAGGGGCAGGAAACTATGGCTACACCTTC.

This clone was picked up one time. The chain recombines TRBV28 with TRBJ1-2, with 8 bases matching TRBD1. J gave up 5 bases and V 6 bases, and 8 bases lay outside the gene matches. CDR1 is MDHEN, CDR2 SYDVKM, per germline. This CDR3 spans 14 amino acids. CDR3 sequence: CASRDTGGWYGYTF. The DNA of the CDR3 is TGTGCCAGCAGAGACACAGGGGGTTGGTATGGCTACACCTTC.